This T cell receptor (beta chain) was recorded in a study of blood T cells in healthy people across ages. The authors ran a second PCR of about 6 to 11 cycles using a sample-barcoded 5' primer and a J-beta primer mix. Using its own MiXCR run on the 5' RACE reads, TCRdb lists one record per CDR3 protein. The table records almost 550,000 distinct CDR3 sequences, around 24% of them present only once. Germline V gives CDR1 ENHRY, CDR2 SYGVKD. The CDR3 runs to 12 residues. V lost 5 bases and J lost 7, with 12 bases in between. The same data also went into a second study, on T cells of mothers and their children.

Source material: blood. This chain links TRBV10-3 with TRBJ2-7; a weak D match, TRBD2 (6 bases). The source of this sequence is a boy aged 5-17 years in good health. The CDR3 here is CAISTLAGEQYF. The CDR3 coding sequence is TGTGCCATCAGTACCCTCGCGGGGGAGCAGTACTTC.